This T cell receptor beta chain is from a study of T cell responses to AZD1222 COVID-19 vaccine (dated by TCRdb to the early 2020s). Background on the whole study: AZD1222 recipients whose second dose came at about 4 weeks and those whose second dose came at about 12 weeks were combined into one group, since spike-specific TCR depth and breadth did not differ between the two schedules. Trial participants were enrolled into age subgroups of 18-55, 56-69 and 70-plus years, which contained about 150, 27 and 61 TCR-sequenced participants, respectively. A total of 230 or so trial participants underwent TCR sequencing, of whom about 200 received two doses of AZD1222 and approximately 25 received two doses of the MenACWY control vaccine.

Inclusive of the bounding cysteine and phenylalanine, the CDR3 is 13 residues long. Of the read, only the CDR3 DNA is kept; its 39 bases are in frame from base 1. At the junction V is shortened by 0 bases and J by 4 bases, with 7 bases in between. For CDR1 and CDR2, the germline V gene lists SGHRS and YFSETQ. The time point label on this specimen signifies: baseline before first vaccination. Vaccinee samples came from UK trials COV001 and COV002, including a single-blind randomized controlled phase 2/3 trial of AZD1222 (ChAdOx1 nCoV-19) in healthy adults. Trial participant PBMC samples were collected at day 0 and day 28 after the second dose for TCRbeta chain sequencing. Overall study outcomes, separate from this receptor: No day 14 peak-response samples were available, so repertoires were characterized only after the peak T cell response. Most participants were white British and females outnumbered males, and the authors suggested that clonal diversity may have been underestimated. Spike-specific TCR breadth and depth rose significantly after two AZD1222 doses compared with day 0 and with MenACWY recipients. The 56-69-year group was small, and its depth increase did not reach significance, likely because of low power. CD4 TCRs associated with the vaccine covered the entire spike protein, and the dominant responses were in regions 160-218 and 743-854. Nearly half of unique spike-specific TCRs reportedly recognized epitopes outside regions mutated in the B.1.351 and B.1.1.7 variants. Conclusions about previously exposed vaccinees were limited because only a handful of AZD1222 recipients were SARS-CoV-2 seropositive at baseline.

Of note for this clone: Its cognate antigen has yet to be identified. No base quality information exists; no much larger clone differs at one position.

The CDR3 regions of human TCRbeta chains were analyzed by immunosequencing. As for the original processing: TCRs in the repertoires were matched against a reference library of SARS-CoV-2-specific TCRs that had been generated with the MIRA antigen-specificity platform. Breadth meant the fraction of unique TCRs that were SARS-CoV-2-associated, whereas depth meant the fraction of total T cells that were SARS-CoV-2-associated. Using the MIRA data, each spike-specific TCR was mapped to the spike region that the TCR reacts to and placed in a CD4 or CD8 class. Log10-transformed breadth and depth values were compared by one-way ANOVA with Sidak's multiple comparisons tests. TCRdb obtained this table from immuneACCESS and retained in-frame rearrangements with V and J assigned. These tables miss some clones; where compared with another copy, unresolved V genes account for less than half of the shortfall, and the remainder is unexplained. That table gives V, J and clone size, and the DNA gave D and trimming. A total of 130,000 to 150,000 clones appear in this sample, 80% to 95% of them only once. About 3% of the sample rests with the top ten.

Recombination connected TRBV5-1 to TRBJ2-5; no D gene can be assigned with confidence. The specimen was peripheral blood, collected on day 0 of AZD1222 vaccination. The clonotype originates from an adult in good health. The nucleotide sequence reads as follows: TGCGCCAGCAGCTTGGAAGGGCCAGAGACCCAGTACTTC. This codes for CASSLEGPETQYF.